The T cell receptor (beta chain) described here comes from a study of blood T cell repertoires in COVID-19. Study summary: Donors in the United States, Italy and Spain gave samples during acute or convalescent COVID-19. The analysed material was cDNA or gDNA that came from T cells, B-cell-depleted T cells, or PBMCs.

The trim removed 5 bases at V and 2 bases at J, leaving 6 bases unmatched. CDR3 size: 15 residues. Germline V gene sequence: CDR1 SGHTA, CDR2 FQGNSA. Per the original data handling: By means of reference gene primer amplification, nucleated cell counts were estimated. Produced via immunoSEQ multiplex PCR; TCRdb's table is partial and in-frame only. D and trimming come from the DNA, and the V and J calls and clone size come from that table. The table has roughly 200,000 clones, approximately 81% seen once. The receptor was derived from a woman at least 80 years old with active or convalescent COVID-19. The sample taken for sequencing was peripheral blood. The rearrangement links TRBV7-2 to TRBJ2-7; TRBD2 agrees at 10 bases. CDR3 in amino acids: CASSPSLAGAYEQYF. The CDR3 nucleotides are TGTGCCAGCAGCCCCAGCCTAGCGGGGGCCTACGAGCAGTACTTC.